These T cell receptor beta chains were read from a single sample in a study of early stage breast cancer tumors. Measured with immunoSEQ multiplex PCR; TCRdb has only the in-frame clones, and not every one. The top ten hold approximately 4.5% of the sample, which has 60,000 to 75,000 clones, less than 90% seen once. Sequencing input: blood. These receptors were obtained from a person aged 35-50 years with breast cancer. The CDR3 runs from the conserved cysteine through the conserved F or W. The D gene is left open where the match is weak. Clone size is shown for a subset of rows, as once, few, many or a class of expanded clone.

clone_size: .
j_call: TRBJ2-7
v_call: TRBV10-3
d_call: .
cdr3_nt: TGTGCCATCAGTGAAGGGAATGTGGAGATCGGGGTGGTAGGCGAGCAGTACTTC
cdr3_aa: CAISEGNVEIGVVGEQYF

clone_size: .
j_call: TRBJ1-1
v_call: TRBV7-9
d_call: TRBD1
cdr3_nt: TGTGCCAGCAGCTCTCCAGGGGGCAGTGAAGCTTTCTTT
cdr3_aa: CASSSPGGSEAFF

clone_size: .
j_call: TRBJ1-2
v_call: TRBV19
d_call: .
cdr3_nt: TGTGCCAGTAGTACCTACAGGGTTGGCTACACCTTC
cdr3_aa: CASSTYRVGYTF

clone_size: .
j_call: TRBJ1-2
v_call: TRBV28
d_call: .
cdr3_nt: TGTGCCAGCAGTTTGGGGGGTACAAAGGACTATGGCTACACCTTC
cdr3_aa: CASSLGGTKDYGYTF

clone_size: few
j_call: TRBJ1-5
v_call: TRBV30
d_call: TRBD1
cdr3_nt: TGTGCCTGGAGTCACGGAGACAGGGTGAATCAGCCCCAGCATTTT
cdr3_aa: CAWSHGDRVNQPQHF

clone_size: .
j_call: TRBJ2-7
v_call: TRBV6-5
d_call: .
cdr3_nt: TGTGCCAGCAGTGAAGCTGAGACAACCTTC
cdr3_aa: CASSEAETTF

clone_size: .
j_call: TRBJ1-2
v_call: TRBV2
d_call: TRBD1
cdr3_nt: TGTGCCAGCAGTGATAGGGGGCCCTATGGCTACACCTTC
cdr3_aa: CASSDRGPYGYTF

clone_size: .
j_call: TRBJ2-2
v_call: TRBV6-4
d_call: .
cdr3_nt: TGTGCCAAAGACAGGAACACCGGGGAGCTGTTTTTT
cdr3_aa: CAKDRNTGELFF

clone_size: few
j_call: TRBJ1-1
v_call: TRBV9
d_call: .
cdr3_nt: TGTGCCAGCAGCCCCAATTCAGGGGACACTGAAGCTTTCTTT
cdr3_aa: CASSPNSGDTEAFF

clone_size: few
j_call: TRBJ1-4
v_call: TRBV27
d_call: TRBD1
cdr3_nt: TGTGCCAGCAGTCCCAGACAGGGGGTACATGAAAAACTGTTTTTT
cdr3_aa: CASSPRQGVHEKLFF

clone_size: .
j_call: TRBJ1-4
v_call: TRBV27
d_call: .
cdr3_nt: TGTGCCAGCAGACCCTTAGACGGGAGGGGTGAAAAACTGTTTTTT
cdr3_aa: CASRPLDGRGEKLFF

clone_size: .
j_call: TRBJ1-5
v_call: TRBV2
d_call: .
cdr3_nt: TGTGCCAGCAGGTCGTCTAGTGGGGGCAATCAGCCCCAGCATTTT
cdr3_aa: CASRSSSGGNQPQHF

clone_size: once
j_call: TRBJ2-1
v_call: TRBV2
d_call: .
cdr3_nt: TGTGCCAGCAGATACAGGGAGCATGCCTACAATGAGCAGTTCTTC
cdr3_aa: CASRYREHAYNEQFF

clone_size: .
j_call: TRBJ2-2
v_call: TRBV6-1
d_call: TRBD1
cdr3_nt: TGTGCCAGCAGTAGAATAACAGGGGCCGGGGAGCTGTTTTTT
cdr3_aa: CASSRITGAGELFF

clone_size: .
j_call: TRBJ2-2
v_call: TRBV5-6
d_call: TRBD2
cdr3_nt: TGTGCCAGCAGCCTAACGACTAGCTTAACCGGGGAGCTGTTTTTT
cdr3_aa: CASSLTTSLTGELFF

clone_size: .
j_call: TRBJ1-1
v_call: TRBV6-1
d_call: .
cdr3_nt: TGTGCCAGCAGTGCCCTACAGGGAATTGAAGCTTTCTTT
cdr3_aa: CASSALQGIEAFF

clone_size: .
j_call: TRBJ1-1
v_call: TRBV4-1
d_call: .
cdr3_nt: TGCGCCAGCAGCCAATTTGGTTCAGTGAACACTGAAGCTTTCTTT
cdr3_aa: CASSQFGSVNTEAFF

clone_size: .
j_call: TRBJ1-3
v_call: TRBV27
d_call: .
cdr3_nt: TGTGCCAGCAGTTTTGGAAACACCATATATTTT
cdr3_aa: CASSFGNTIYF

clone_size: .
j_call: TRBJ2-7
v_call: TRBV29-1
d_call: TRBD2
cdr3_nt: TGCAGCGTCGCCGTCCTAGCGGGACACTACGAGCAGTACTTC
cdr3_aa: CSVAVLAGHYEQYF

clone_size: .
j_call: TRBJ2-5
v_call: TRBV9
d_call: .
cdr3_nt: TGTGCCAGCAGCGTAGCTGAGGGTTCGAGAAGAACCCAGTACTTC
cdr3_aa: CASSVAEGSRRTQYF

clone_size: .
j_call: TRBJ2-5
v_call: TRBV2
d_call: .
cdr3_nt: TGTGCCAGCAGTGGAGGGAGCCAAGAGACCCAGTACTTC
cdr3_aa: CASSGGSQETQYF

clone_size: .
j_call: TRBJ2-3
v_call: TRBV7-9
d_call: TRBD2
cdr3_nt: TGTGCCAGCAGCCTCAGGGGGACTAGCGGGGATACGCAGTATTTT
cdr3_aa: CASSLRGTSGDTQYF

clone_size: few
j_call: TRBJ2-1
v_call: TRBV9
d_call: .
cdr3_nt: TGTGCCAGCAGCGTAGCTACCGGCTACAATGAGCAGTTCTTC
cdr3_aa: CASSVATGYNEQFF

clone_size: .
j_call: TRBJ2-3
v_call: TRBV6-1
d_call: .
cdr3_nt: TGTGCCAGCAGTGAAAACGTGAGGGGCACAGATACGCAGTATTTT
cdr3_aa: CASSENVRGTDTQYF

clone_size: .
j_call: TRBJ1-2
v_call: TRBV5-4
d_call: .
cdr3_nt: TGTGCCAGCAGCTCAAATACTAACTATGGCTACACCTTC
cdr3_aa: CASSSNTNYGYTF

clone_size: .
j_call: TRBJ1-2
v_call: TRBV11-2
d_call: .
cdr3_nt: TGTGCCAGCAGCCCACTCCGGGCAGGACGGTATGGCTACACCTTC
cdr3_aa: CASSPLRAGRYGYTF

clone_size: .
j_call: TRBJ1-2
v_call: TRBV29-1
d_call: TRBD1
cdr3_nt: TGCAGCGTTGTCACAGGGGGAGGTGGCTACACCTTC
cdr3_aa: CSVVTGGGGYTF

clone_size: .
j_call: TRBJ1-5
v_call: TRBV28
d_call: .
cdr3_nt: TGTGCCAGCAGCCCAGTTAATAGCAATCAGCCCCAGCATTTT
cdr3_aa: CASSPVNSNQPQHF

clone_size: .
j_call: TRBJ2-7
v_call: TRBV5-6
d_call: TRBD2
cdr3_nt: TGTGCCAGCAGCTTGGGCGGGAGGGTCCAGTACTTC
cdr3_aa: CASSLGGRVQYF

clone_size: .
j_call: TRBJ1-1
v_call: TRBV7-9
d_call: .
cdr3_nt: TGTGCCAGCAGCTTAGTCGTGAACACTGAAGCTTTCTTT
cdr3_aa: CASSLVVNTEAFF

clone_size: .
j_call: TRBJ2-7
v_call: TRBV5-5
d_call: .
cdr3_nt: TGTGCCAGCAGCTTGGTGGGGGCTCTCGAGCAGTACTTC
cdr3_aa: CASSLVGALEQYF

clone_size: few
j_call: TRBJ1-2
v_call: TRBV29-1
d_call: TRBD1
cdr3_nt: TGCAGCGTCCTCGGACAGGGCCGGAGCTATGGCTACACCTTC
cdr3_aa: CSVLGQGRSYGYTF

clone_size: .
j_call: TRBJ2-6
v_call: TRBV2
d_call: .
cdr3_nt: TGTGCCAGCAGTGGCGAGTGGGGGGCCAACGTCCTGACTTTC
cdr3_aa: CASSGEWGANVLTF

clone_size: .
j_call: TRBJ1-2
v_call: TRBV19
d_call: .
cdr3_nt: TGTGCCAGTAGTATAGGGGATGGCTATGGCTACACCTTC
cdr3_aa: CASSIGDGYGYTF

clone_size: once
j_call: TRBJ2-7
v_call: TRBV4-1
d_call: TRBD1
cdr3_nt: TGCGCCAGCAGCCAAGATCTGGGACAGAGCTCCTACGAGCAGTACTTC
cdr3_aa: CASSQDLGQSSYEQYF

clone_size: .
j_call: TRBJ2-7
v_call: TRBV7-3
d_call: .
cdr3_nt: TGTGCCAGCAGCTTAATGGCTAGCGAATCCTACGAGCAGTACTTC
cdr3_aa: CASSLMASESYEQYF

clone_size: .
j_call: TRBJ2-2
v_call: TRBV7-3
d_call: .
cdr3_nt: TGTGCCAGCAGCCCATTAGACAGCACCGGGGAGCTGTTTTTT
cdr3_aa: CASSPLDSTGELFF

clone_size: .
j_call: TRBJ2-7
v_call: TRBV2
d_call: .
cdr3_nt: TGTGCCAGCAGCAACATCTACGAGCAGTACTTC
cdr3_aa: CASSNIYEQYF

clone_size: .
j_call: TRBJ2-7
v_call: TRBV7-2
d_call: TRBD2
cdr3_nt: TGTGCCAGCAGCTCGCTTGCAGCGGGAGAAGGGGCCTACGAGCAGTACTTC
cdr3_aa: CASSSLAAGEGAYEQYF

clone_size: .
j_call: TRBJ1-2
v_call: TRBV6-1
d_call: .
cdr3_nt: TGTGCCAGCAGTGAAAATGGGGGGCTTGGCTACACCTTC
cdr3_aa: CASSENGGLGYTF

clone_size: .
j_call: TRBJ2-7
v_call: TRBV12-5
d_call: TRBD2
cdr3_nt: TGTGCTAGTGGTCCACCGGGACTAGCGGGATCCTACGAGCAGTACTTC
cdr3_aa: CASGPPGLAGSYEQYF

clone_size: .
j_call: TRBJ2-5
v_call: TRBV6-1
d_call: .
cdr3_nt: TGTGCCAGCTGGAGGGTCGACCCCGCGGAGACCCAGTACTTC
cdr3_aa: CASWRVDPAETQYF

clone_size: few
j_call: TRBJ1-4
v_call: TRBV11-2
d_call: TRBD1
cdr3_nt: TGTGCCAGCAGCCCTCAGGGGGGTGGCGAAAAACTGTTTTTT
cdr3_aa: CASSPQGGGEKLFF

clone_size: once
j_call: TRBJ1-2
v_call: TRBV30
d_call: .
cdr3_nt: TGTGCCTGGACTTCCAGGACCTATGGCTACACCTTC
cdr3_aa: CAWTSRTYGYTF

clone_size: few
j_call: TRBJ1-1
v_call: TRBV2
d_call: .
cdr3_nt: TGTGCCAGCATAATACATCCCGAAGCTTTCTTT
cdr3_aa: CASIIHPEAFF

clone_size: .
j_call: TRBJ2-7
v_call: TRBV10-2
d_call: .
cdr3_nt: TGCGCCAGCAGTGGCCGGACAGCTAACTACGAGCAGTACTTC
cdr3_aa: CASSGRTANYEQYF

clone_size: few
j_call: TRBJ2-7
v_call: TRBV7-8
d_call: .
cdr3_nt: TGTGCCAGCAGCCTTAAGGTGGGACCATACGAGCAGTACTTC
cdr3_aa: CASSLKVGPYEQYF

clone_size: .
j_call: TRBJ1-2
v_call: TRBV10-3
d_call: .
cdr3_nt: TGTGCCATCAGTGGAGGACTTGGTTTAGAAGAAGTGAACTATGGCTACACCTTC
cdr3_aa: CAISGGLGLEEVNYGYTF

clone_size: .
j_call: TRBJ1-5
v_call: TRBV28
d_call: .
cdr3_nt: TGTGCCAGCAACCTCAACACTATGGGGCAGCCCCAGCATTTT
cdr3_aa: CASNLNTMGQPQHF

clone_size: .
j_call: TRBJ1-1
v_call: TRBV29-1
d_call: .
cdr3_nt: TGCAGCGTCCGAGGACAGTTTGAAGCTTTCTTT
cdr3_aa: CSVRGQFEAFF

clone_size: .
j_call: TRBJ1-4
v_call: TRBV28
d_call: TRBD1
cdr3_nt: TGTGCCAGCAGTCCCCGGGGAGGGGGCGGTAGACTGTTTTTT
cdr3_aa: CASSPRGGGGRLFF

clone_size: .
j_call: TRBJ2-7
v_call: TRBV6-5
d_call: TRBD2
cdr3_nt: TGTGCCAGCAGTTCTGCGGGCGGGGGGGAGTACGAGCAGTACTTC
cdr3_aa: CASSSAGGGEYEQYF

clone_size: .
j_call: TRBJ2-3
v_call: TRBV5-6
d_call: .
cdr3_nt: TGTGCCAGCAGCTCACCGGGGGCTGGCACAGATACGCAGTATTTT
cdr3_aa: CASSSPGAGTDTQYF

clone_size: .
j_call: TRBJ1-5
v_call: TRBV19
d_call: .
cdr3_nt: TGTGCCAGTAGTATTGCGAATAGCAATCAGCCCCAGCATTTT
cdr3_aa: CASSIANSNQPQHF

clone_size: .
j_call: TRBJ1-5
v_call: TRBV6-1
d_call: TRBD1
cdr3_nt: TGTGCCAGCAGTGGAGGACAGGGGGGCAACAATCAGCCCCAGCATTTT
cdr3_aa: CASSGGQGGNNQPQHF